This TCR beta chain appears in the sequencing data of a study of T cells in localized non-small cell lung cancer. The table lists this clone with a few counts. The antigen is not known. General observations from the study: Appearing in adjacent lung were a median roughly 57 of the top 100 tumor clones. Highest T cell clonality was seen in uninvolved adjacent lung, surpassing that measured in tumor.

Data came from immunoSEQ multiplex PCR; TCRdb stores just in-frame clones and leaves some out. The sample lists 25,000 to 30,000 clones; around nine tenths were seen once. Trimming removed 1 base from V and 3 bases from J; junction bases left unmatched: 5. The length of the CDR3 is 16 residues. Germline CDR1 is SQVTM and CDR2 is ANQGSEA. This chain joins TRBV29-1 and TRBJ2-2, with 10 bases identical to TRBD2. This sequence was found in a female donor aged 60 or older with stage III squamous cell lung carcinoma. The sequencing used peripheral blood, collected before any cancer treatment. The CDR3 protein is CSVEGVAGGHTGELFF. CDR3 bases: TGCAGCGTTGAAGGGGTAGCGGGGGGCCACACCGGGGAGCTGTTTTTT.